The clone carrying this T cell receptor beta chain ranks as medium-sized (0.01 to 0.1%). This beta chain turned up in a library designed for alpha chains; as an off-target read, its abundance says little. This entry is derived from a study of spatial heterogeneity in lung cancer. Overall study context: The study observed each unique TCR and UMI combination more than ten times on average in raw reads.

Time point denoted: sample taken at primary tumor resection. Whole RNA came from tumor, nontumor lung or frozen PBMC and was sequenced without being sorted. The donors comprised approximately 72 untreated early-stage non-small cell lung cancer patients. Every individual TCR cDNA molecule carried its own unique molecular identifier, which allowed correction of PCR and sequencing errors. In TCRdb, the 5' RACE reads were re-called with MiXCR into one record per CDR3 protein. The data show about 7,900 distinct CDR3 sequences, with less than 5% seen just once and roughly 28% held by the top ten. The sample in question was PBMCs, obtained at surgery. This TCR was recovered from a male donor with early-stage non-small cell lung cancer.

In nucleotides, the CDR3 is TGTGCCAGCAGCTTAGATGCGGGAGTCAATCAGCCCCAGCATTTT. Translating gives CASSLDAGVNQPQHF. The genes are TRBV7-8 and TRBJ1-5; D remains ambiguous. Trimming stripped 1 base from V and 3 bases from J, with 10 bases between. This CDR3 is built from 15 residues. Germline-derived CDR1 and CDR2 are SGHVS and FQNEAQ.